This record covers a single T cell receptor (beta chain). This sample is part of a study of blood T cell repertoires in COVID-19. Across the study: The cDNA or gDNA used as material had been derived from T cells, B-cell-depleted T cells, or PBMCs.

Libraries were prepared by immunoSEQ multiplex PCR; TCRdb keeps only in-frame clonotypes and omits some of them. The data contain around 180,000 clones, less than 85% of them singletons. CDR1 is MGHRA, CDR2 YSYEKL, per germline. The germline V and J ends were trimmed by 0 bases and 4 bases, with 17 bases remaining between them. The CDR3 has 17 residues. The chain recombines TRBV4-1 with TRBJ2-3; possible D gene TRBD2, 6 bases. The sequence was obtained from a woman at least 80 years old with acute or convalescent COVID-19. Input material: peripheral blood. CDR3 nucleotides: TGCGCCAGCAGCCAAGAAAGTCTAGCGCCAATATCAGATACGCAGTATTTT. Translation: CASSQESLAPISDTQYF.